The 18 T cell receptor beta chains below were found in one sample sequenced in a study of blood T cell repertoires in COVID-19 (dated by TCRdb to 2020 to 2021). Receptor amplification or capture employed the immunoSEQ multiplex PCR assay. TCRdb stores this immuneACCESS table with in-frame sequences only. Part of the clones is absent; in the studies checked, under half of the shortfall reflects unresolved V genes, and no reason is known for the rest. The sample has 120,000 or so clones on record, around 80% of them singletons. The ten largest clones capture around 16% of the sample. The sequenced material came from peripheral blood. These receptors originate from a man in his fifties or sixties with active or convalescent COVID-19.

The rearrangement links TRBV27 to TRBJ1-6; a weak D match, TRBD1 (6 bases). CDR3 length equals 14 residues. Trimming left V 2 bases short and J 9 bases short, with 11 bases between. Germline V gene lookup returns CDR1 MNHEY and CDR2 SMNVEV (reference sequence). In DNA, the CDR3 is TGTGCCAGCAGTTTAGGCACAGGGTCTTCACCCCTCCACTTT. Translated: CASSLGTGSSPLHF.

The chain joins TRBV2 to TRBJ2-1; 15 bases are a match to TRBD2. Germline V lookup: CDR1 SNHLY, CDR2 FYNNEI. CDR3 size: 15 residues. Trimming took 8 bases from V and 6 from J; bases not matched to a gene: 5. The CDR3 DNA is TGTGCCAGCTTCCTGGGACTAGCGGGAGGCAATGAGCAGTTCTTC. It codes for CASFLGLAGGNEQFF.

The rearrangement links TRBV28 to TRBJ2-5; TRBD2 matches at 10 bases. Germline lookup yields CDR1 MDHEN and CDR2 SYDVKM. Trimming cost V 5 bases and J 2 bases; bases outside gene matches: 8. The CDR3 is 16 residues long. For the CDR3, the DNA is TGTGCCAGCAGTCAAGGACTAGCGGCCCTACAAGAGACCCAGTACTTC. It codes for CASSQGLAALQETQYF.

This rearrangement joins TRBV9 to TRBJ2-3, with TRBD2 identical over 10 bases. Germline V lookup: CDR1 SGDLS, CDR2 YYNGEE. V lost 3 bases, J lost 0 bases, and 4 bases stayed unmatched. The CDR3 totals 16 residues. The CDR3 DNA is TGTGCCAGCAGCGCCGGACTAGCGGCTAGCACAGATACGCAGTATTTT. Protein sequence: CASSAGLAASTDTQYF.

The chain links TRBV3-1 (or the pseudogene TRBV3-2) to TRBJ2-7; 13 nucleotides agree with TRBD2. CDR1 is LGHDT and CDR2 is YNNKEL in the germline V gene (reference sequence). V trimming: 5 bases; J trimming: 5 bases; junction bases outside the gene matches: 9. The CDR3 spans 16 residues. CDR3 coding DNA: TGTGCCAGCAGCTCCGGACTAGCGGGAGTATGGGACGAGCAGTACTTC. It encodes CASSSGLAGVWDEQYF.

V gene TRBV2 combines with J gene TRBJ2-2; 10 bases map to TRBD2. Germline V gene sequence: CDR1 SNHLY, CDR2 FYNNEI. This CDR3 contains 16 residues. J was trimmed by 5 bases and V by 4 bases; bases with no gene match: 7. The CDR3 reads CASSAPSGRDTGELFF. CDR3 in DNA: TGTGCCAGCAGTGCACCTAGCGGGAGAGATACCGGGGAGCTGTTTTTT.

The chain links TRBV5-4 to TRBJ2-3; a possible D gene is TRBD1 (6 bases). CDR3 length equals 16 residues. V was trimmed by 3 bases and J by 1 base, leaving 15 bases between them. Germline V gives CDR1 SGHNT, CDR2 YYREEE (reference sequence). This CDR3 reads CASSSTGRWGTDTQYF. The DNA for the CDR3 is TGTGCCAGCAGCTCGACAGGCCGCTGGGGCACAGATACGCAGTATTTT.

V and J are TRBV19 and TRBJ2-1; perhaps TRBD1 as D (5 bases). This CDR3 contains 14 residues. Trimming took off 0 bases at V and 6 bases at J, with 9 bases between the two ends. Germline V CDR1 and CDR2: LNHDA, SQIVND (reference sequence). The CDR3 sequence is CASSIEGRSNEQFF. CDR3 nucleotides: TGTGCCAGTAGTATAGAGGGGCGGAGCAATGAGCAGTTCTTC.

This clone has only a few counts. The CDR3 DNA is TGTGCCAGCAGCTTGGTCTTAAGGGGGAACACGCAGTATTTT. Its protein is CASSLVLRGNTQYF. The V gene is TRBV5-4, the J gene TRBJ2-3; weak D call: TRBD1 (6 bases). Germline V CDR1 and CDR2: SGHNT, YYREEE (reference sequence). This CDR3 has 14 amino acids. V was trimmed by 0 bases and J by 9 bases, leaving 14 bases between them.

This CDR3 is CASSPTRASGTRLTDTQYF. The CDR3 region has the DNA TGTGCCAGCAGCCCAACCCGCGCTAGCGGGACCCGATTAACAGATACGCAGTATTTT. The chain is built from TRBV5-4 and TRBJ2-3, with 9 positions matching TRBD2. CDR1 and CDR2 from the germline V gene are SGHNT and YYREEE (reference sequence). V dropped 4 bases and J dropped 3; count of bases not matched to a gene: 18. The CDR3 contains 19 residues.

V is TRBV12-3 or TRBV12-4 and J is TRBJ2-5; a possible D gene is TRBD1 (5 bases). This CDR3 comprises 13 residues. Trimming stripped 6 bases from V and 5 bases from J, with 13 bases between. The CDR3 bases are TGTGCCAGCAGCCAGGGTTACGGGGAGACCCAGTACTTC. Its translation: CASSQGYGETQYF.

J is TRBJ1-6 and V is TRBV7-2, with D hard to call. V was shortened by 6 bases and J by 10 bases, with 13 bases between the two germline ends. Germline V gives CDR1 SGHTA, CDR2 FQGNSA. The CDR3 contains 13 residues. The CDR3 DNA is TGTGCCAGCAGGCCCCGGGGTTCATCACCCCTCCACTTT. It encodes CASRPRGSSPLHF.

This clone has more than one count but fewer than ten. In DNA form, the CDR3 reads TGCGCCAGCAGCTCCAGGGGAACCCTCACAGATACGCAGTATTTT. Translation gives CASSSRGTLTDTQYF. This chain uses TRBV5-1 with TRBJ2-3, with D perhaps TRBD1 (6 bases). V lost 3 bases, J lost 2 bases, and 13 bases lay in between. Germline loops: CDR1 SGHRS, CDR2 YFSETQ. The CDR3 runs to 15 residues.

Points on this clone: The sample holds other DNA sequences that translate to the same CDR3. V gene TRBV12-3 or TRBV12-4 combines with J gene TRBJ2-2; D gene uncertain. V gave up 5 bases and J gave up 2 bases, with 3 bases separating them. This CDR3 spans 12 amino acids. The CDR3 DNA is TGTGCCAGCAGTACTAACACCGGGGAGCTGTTTTTT. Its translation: CASSTNTGELFF.

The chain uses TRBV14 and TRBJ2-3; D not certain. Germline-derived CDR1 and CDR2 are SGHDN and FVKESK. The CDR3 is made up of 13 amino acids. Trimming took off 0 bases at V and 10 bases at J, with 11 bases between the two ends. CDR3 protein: CASSQDLRQAQYF. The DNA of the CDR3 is TGTGCCAGCAGCCAAGATCTTAGGCAGGCGCAGTATTTT.

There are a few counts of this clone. The CDR3 spells CSAPGETEAFF. CDR3 coding DNA: TGCAGCGCCCCAGGGGAGACTGAAGCTTTCTTT. This rearrangement joins TRBV29-1 to TRBJ1-1, with D possibly matching TRBD1 (6 bases). The CDR3 is 11 amino acids. The V and J ends lost 7 bases and 5 bases respectively, with 11 bases between them. From germline, CDR1 is SQVTM and CDR2 ANQGSEA.

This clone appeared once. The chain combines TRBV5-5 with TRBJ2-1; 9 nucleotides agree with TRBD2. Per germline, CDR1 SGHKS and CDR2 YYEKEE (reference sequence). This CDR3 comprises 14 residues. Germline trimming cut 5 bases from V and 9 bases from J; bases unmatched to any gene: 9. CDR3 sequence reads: CASRRTSAGVEQFF. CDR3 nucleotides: TGTGCCAGCAGACGGACTAGCGCCGGGGTTGAGCAGTTCTTC.

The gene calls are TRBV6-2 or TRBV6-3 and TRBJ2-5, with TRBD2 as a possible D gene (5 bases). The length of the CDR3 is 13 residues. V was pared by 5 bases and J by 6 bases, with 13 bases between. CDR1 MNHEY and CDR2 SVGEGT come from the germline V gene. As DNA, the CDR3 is TGTGCCAGCAGTCTTAACCCGGGAAAGACCCAGTACTTC. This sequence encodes CASSLNPGKTQYF.